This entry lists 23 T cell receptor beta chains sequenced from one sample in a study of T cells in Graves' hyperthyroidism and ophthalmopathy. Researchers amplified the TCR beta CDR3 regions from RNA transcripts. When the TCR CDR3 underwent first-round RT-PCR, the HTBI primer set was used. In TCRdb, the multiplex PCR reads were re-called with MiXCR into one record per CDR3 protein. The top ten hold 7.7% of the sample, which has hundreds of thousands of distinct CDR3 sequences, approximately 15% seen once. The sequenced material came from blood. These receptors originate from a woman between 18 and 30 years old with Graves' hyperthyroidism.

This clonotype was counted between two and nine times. The CDR3 spells CASSYSGLLPTNEKLFF. Written as DNA, the CDR3 is TGTGCCAGCAGTTATAGCGGACTCCTCCCAACTAATGAAAAACTGTTTTTT. The chain couples TRBV6-2 or TRBV6-3 to TRBJ1-4; D remains unclear. The germline V gene has CDR1 MNHEY and CDR2 SVGEGT. With 3 bases removed from V and 0 bases from J, the gap between germline ends came to 14 bases. This CDR3 contains 17 residues.

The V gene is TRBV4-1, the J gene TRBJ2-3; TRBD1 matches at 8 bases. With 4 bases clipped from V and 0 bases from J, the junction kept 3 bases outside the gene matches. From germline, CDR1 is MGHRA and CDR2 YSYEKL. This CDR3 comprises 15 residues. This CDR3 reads CASSPWTGSTDTQYF. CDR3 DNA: TGCGCCAGCAGCCCCTGGACAGGGAGCACAGATACGCAGTATTTT.

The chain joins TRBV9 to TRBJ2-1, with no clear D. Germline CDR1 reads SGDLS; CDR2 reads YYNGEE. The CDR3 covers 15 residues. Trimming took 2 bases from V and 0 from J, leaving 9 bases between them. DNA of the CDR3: TGTGCCAGCAGCGTGGGCGCCAGCTCCTACAATGAGCAGTTCTTC. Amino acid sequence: CASSVGASSYNEQFF.

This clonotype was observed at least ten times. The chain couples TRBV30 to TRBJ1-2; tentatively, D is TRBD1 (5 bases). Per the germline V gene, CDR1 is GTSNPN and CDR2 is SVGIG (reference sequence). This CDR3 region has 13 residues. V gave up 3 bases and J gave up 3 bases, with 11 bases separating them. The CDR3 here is CAWRWGPDYGYTF. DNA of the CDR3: TGTGCCTGGAGATGGGGCCCGGACTATGGCTACACCTTC.

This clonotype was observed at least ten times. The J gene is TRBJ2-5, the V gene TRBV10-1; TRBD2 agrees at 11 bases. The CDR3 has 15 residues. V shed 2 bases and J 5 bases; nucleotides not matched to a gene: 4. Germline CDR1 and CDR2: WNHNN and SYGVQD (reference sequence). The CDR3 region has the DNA TGCGCCAGCAGTGAGACTAGCGGGAGTATTGAGACCCAGTACTTC. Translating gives CASSETSGSIETQYF.

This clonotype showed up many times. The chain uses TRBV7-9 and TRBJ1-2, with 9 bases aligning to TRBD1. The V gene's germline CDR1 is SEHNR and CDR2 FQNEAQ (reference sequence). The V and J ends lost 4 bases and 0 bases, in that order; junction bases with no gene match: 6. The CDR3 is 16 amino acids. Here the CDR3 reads CASSSGQGLANYGYTF. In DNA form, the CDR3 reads TGTGCCAGCAGCTCGGGACAGGGCCTAGCTAACTATGGCTACACCTTC. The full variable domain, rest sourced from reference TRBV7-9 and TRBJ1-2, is DTGVSQNPRHKITKRGQNVTFRCDPISEHNRLYWYRQTLGQGPEFLTYFQNEAQLEKSRLLSDRFSAERPKGSFSTLEIQRTEQGDSAMYLCASSSGQGLANYGYTFGSGTRLTVV.

The CDR3 is CASSESRGGWNQPQHF. CDR3 bases: TGTGCCAGCAGCGAGAGCAGGGGTGGATGGAATCAGCCCCAGCATTTT. The chain uses TRBV2 and TRBJ1-5; TRBD1 might be the D (6 bases). The V gene's germline CDR1 is SNHLY and CDR2 FYNNEI. V shed 6 bases and J shed 4 bases, with 19 bases lying between them. This CDR3 is built from 16 residues.

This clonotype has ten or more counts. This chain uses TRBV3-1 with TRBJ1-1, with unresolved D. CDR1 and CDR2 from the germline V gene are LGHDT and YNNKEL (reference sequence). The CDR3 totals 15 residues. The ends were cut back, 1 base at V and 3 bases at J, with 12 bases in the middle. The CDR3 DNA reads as TGTGCCAGCAGCCAAGGGGGTGGATGGGACACTGAAGCTTTCTTT. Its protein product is CASSQGGGWDTEAFF.

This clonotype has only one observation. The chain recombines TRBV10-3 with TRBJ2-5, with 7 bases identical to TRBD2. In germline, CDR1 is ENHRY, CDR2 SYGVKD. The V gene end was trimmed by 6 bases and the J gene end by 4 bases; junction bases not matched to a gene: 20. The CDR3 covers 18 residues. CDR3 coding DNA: TGTGCCATCAGCCCCGCGACTGGCGGGAGAACCCCTCGAGAGACCCAGTACTTC. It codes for CAISPATGGRTPRETQYF.

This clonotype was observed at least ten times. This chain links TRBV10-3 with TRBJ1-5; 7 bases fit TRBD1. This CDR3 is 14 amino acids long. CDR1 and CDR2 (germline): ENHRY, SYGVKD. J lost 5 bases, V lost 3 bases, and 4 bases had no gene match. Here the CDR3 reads CAISDRDRDQPQHF. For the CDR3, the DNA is TGTGCCATCAGTGATCGGGACAGAGATCAGCCCCAGCATTTT.

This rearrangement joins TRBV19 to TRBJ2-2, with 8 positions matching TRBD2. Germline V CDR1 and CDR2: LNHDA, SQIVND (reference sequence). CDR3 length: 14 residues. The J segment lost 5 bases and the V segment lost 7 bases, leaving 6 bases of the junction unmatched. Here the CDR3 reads CASTPGGPTGELFF. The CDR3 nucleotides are TGTGCCAGTACGCCGGGAGGGCCGACCGGGGAGCTGTTTTTT.

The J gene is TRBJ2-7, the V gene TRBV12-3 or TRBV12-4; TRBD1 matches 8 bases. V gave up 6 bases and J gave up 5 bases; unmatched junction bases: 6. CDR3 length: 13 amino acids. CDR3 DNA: TGTGCCAGCAGGGACAGGGTAAAAAACGAGCAGTACTTC. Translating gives CASRDRVKNEQYF.

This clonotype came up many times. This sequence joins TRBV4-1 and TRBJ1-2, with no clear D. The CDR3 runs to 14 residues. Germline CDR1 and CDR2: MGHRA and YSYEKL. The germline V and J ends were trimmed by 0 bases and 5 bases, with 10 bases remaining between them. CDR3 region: CASSQDPVSYGYTF. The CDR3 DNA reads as TGCGCCAGCAGCCAAGACCCGGTGTCATATGGCTACACCTTC.

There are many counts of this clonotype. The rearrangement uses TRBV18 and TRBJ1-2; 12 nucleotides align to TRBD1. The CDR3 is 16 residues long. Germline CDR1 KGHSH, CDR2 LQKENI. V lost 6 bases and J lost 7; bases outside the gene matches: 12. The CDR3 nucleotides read TGTGCCAGCTCCTCGGGACAGGGGGCAGCTATGTCTGGCTACACCTTC. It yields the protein CASSSGQGAAMSGYTF.

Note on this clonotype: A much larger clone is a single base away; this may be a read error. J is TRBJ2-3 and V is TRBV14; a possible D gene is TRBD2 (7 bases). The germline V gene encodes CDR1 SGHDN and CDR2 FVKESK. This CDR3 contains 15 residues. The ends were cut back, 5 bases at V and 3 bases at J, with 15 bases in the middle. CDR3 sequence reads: CASSSTGGETDTQYF. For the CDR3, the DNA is TGTGCCAGCAGCTCCACGGGGGGCGAAACAGATACGCAGTATTTT.

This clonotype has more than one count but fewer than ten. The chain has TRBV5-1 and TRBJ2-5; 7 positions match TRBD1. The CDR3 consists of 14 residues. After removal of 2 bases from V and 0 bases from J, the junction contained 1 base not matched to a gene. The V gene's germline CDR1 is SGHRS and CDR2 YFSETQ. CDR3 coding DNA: TGCGCCAGCAGCTTTCAGGGGGACCAAGAGACCCAGTACTTC. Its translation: CASSFQGDQETQYF. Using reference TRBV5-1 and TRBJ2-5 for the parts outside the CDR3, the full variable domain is KAGVTQTPRYLIKTRGQQVTLSCSPISGHRSVSWYQQTPGQGLQFLFEYFSETQRNKGNFPGRFSGRQFSNSRSEMNVSTLELGDSALYLCASSFQGDQETQYFGPGTRLLVL.

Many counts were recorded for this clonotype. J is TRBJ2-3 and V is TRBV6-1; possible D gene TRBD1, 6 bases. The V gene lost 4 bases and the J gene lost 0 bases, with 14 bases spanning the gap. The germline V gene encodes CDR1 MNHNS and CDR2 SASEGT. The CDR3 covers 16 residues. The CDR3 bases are TGTGCCAGCAGTGCCCAGGGGCCGGGTAGCACAGATACGCAGTATTTT. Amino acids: CASSAQGPGSTDTQYF.

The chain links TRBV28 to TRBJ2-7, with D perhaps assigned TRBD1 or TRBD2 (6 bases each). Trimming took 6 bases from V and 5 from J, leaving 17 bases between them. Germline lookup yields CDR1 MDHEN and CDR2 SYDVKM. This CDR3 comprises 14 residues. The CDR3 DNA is TGTGCCAGCAGCCCCCAGTGGGGGGCTGACGAGCAGTACTTC. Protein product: CASSPQWGADEQYF.

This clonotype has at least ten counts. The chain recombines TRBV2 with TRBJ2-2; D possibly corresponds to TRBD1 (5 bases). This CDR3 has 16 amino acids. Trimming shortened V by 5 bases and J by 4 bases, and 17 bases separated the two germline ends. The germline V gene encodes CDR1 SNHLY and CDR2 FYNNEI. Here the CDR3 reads CASSPEQATITGELFF. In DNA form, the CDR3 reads TGTGCCAGCAGTCCGGAACAGGCGACGATCACCGGGGAGCTGTTTTTT.

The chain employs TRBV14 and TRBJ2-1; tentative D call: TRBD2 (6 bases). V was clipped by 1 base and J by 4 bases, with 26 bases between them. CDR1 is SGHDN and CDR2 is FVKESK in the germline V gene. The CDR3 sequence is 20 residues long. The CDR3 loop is CASSQASERVGINAYNEQFF. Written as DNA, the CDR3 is TGTGCCAGCAGCCAAGCCTCGGAGCGGGTTGGAATTAACGCTTACAATGAGCAGTTCTTC.

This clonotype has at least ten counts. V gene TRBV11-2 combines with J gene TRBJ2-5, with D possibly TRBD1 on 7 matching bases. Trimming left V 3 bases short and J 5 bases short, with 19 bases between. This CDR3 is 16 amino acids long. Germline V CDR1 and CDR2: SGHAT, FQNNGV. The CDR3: CASSFPPATGRETQYF. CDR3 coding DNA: TGTGCCAGCAGCTTCCCCCCCGCGACAGGGAGGGAGACCCAGTACTTC.

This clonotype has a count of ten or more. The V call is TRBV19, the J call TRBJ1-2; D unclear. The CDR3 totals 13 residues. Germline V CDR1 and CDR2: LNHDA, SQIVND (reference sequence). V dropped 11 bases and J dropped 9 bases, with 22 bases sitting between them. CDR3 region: CASHDGSSIRYTF. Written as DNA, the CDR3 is TGTGCCTCCCATGACGGGTCGAGTATTCGCTACACCTTC.

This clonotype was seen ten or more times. CDR3 bases: TGCAGTGCTAGGCAGGGGGGATACACAGATACGCAGTATTTT. Its protein is CSARQGGYTDTQYF. The chain employs TRBV20-1 and TRBJ2-3; a weak D match, TRBD1 (7 bases). The V end lost 3 bases, the J end lost 2 bases, and 12 bases lay between the germline ends. Germline assignment: CDR1 DFQATT and CDR2 SNEGSKA (reference sequence). This CDR3 has 14 amino acids.